There are a few counts of the clone carrying this T cell receptor (beta chain). Its antigen is not identified. V lost 3 bases to trimming and J lost 7 bases; unmatched junction nucleotides: 6. The CDR3 spans 15 residues. Looked up from germline, CDR1 is KGHSH and CDR2 is LQKENI. The data were taken from a study of beta chain features in type 1 diabetes. The sequenced template was cDNA made from the entire isolated RNA. Measured with immunoSEQ multiplex PCR; TCRdb has only the in-frame clones, and not every one. The sample holds under 550,000 clones, approximately 10% seen once. Study-level findings and limits: Naive, central memory and Treg TCRB repertoires seemed to resemble each other more closely in patients than they did in healthy donors.

The receptor was derived from a woman aged 18-29 years in good health. The V gene is TRBV18, the J gene TRBJ2-7, with 13 bases lining up with TRBD2. The sequenced sample was naive CD4+ T cells from blood. DNA of the CDR3: TGTGCCAGCTCACCTCGGACTAGCGGGAGCGAGGAGCAGTACTTC. It specifies CASSPRTSGSEEQYF.